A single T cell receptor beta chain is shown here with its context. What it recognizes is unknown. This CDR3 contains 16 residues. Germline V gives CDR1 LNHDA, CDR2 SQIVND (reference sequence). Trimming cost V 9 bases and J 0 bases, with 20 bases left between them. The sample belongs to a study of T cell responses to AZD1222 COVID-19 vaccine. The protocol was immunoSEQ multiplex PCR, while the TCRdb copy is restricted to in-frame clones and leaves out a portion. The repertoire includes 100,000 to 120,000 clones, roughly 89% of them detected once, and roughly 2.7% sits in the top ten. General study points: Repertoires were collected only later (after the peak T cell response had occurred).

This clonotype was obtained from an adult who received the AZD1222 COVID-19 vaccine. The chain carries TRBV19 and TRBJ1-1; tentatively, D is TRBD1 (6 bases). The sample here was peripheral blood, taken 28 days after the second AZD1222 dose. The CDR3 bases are TGTGCCAGCCTCGGGGGGGGCGCCTCCATGAACACTGAAGCTTTCTTT. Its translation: CASLGGGASMNTEAFF.